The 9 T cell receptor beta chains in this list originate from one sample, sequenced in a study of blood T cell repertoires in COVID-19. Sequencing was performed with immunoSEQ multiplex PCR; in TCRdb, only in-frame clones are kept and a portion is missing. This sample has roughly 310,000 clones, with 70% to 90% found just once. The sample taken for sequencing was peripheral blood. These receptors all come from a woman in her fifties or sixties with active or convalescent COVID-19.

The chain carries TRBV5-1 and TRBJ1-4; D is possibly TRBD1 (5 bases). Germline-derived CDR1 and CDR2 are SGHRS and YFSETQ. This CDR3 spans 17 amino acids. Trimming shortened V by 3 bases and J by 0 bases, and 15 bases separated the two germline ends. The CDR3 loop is CASSSLGTSATNEKLFF. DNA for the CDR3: TGCGCCAGCAGCTCCTTAGGGACTTCTGCAACTAATGAAAAACTGTTTTTT.

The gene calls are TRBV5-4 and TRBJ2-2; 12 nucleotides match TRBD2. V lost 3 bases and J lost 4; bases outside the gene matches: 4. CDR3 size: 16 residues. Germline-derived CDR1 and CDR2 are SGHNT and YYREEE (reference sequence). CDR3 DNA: TGTGCCAGCAGCTCCTGGACTAGCGGGATCACCGGGGAGCTGTTTTTT. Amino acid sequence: CASSSWTSGITGELFF.

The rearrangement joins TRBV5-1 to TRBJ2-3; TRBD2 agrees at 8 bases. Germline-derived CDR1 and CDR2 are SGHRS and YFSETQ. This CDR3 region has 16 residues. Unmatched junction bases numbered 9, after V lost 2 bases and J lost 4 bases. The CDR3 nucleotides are TGCGCCAGCAGCTTTGGCGGGGGGCAGGGTGCAGATACGCAGTATTTT. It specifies CASSFGGGQGADTQYF.

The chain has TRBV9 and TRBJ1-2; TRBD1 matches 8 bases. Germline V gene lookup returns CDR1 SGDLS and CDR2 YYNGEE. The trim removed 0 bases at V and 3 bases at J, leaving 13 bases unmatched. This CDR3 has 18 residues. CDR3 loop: CASSVAPTKDRAYYGYTF. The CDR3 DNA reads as TGTGCCAGCAGCGTAGCCCCTACAAAGGACAGGGCTTACTATGGCTACACCTTC.

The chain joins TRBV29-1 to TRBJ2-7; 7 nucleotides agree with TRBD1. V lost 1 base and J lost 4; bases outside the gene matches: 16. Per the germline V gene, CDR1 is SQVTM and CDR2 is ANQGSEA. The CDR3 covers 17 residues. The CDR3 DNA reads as TGCAGCGTTGAAGCACCCCCCTCGACAGGGTCAAAATACGAGCAGTACTTC. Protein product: CSVEAPPSTGSKYEQYF.

DNA of the CDR3: TGTGCCAGCAGACCCCCGGGACAGGGAAATGAAAAACTGTTTTTT. Its protein is CASRPPGQGNEKLFF. The chain links TRBV6-5 to TRBJ1-4; TRBD1 matches at 9 bases. Trimming cost V 6 bases and J 5 bases; bases outside gene matches: 7. The CDR3 is made up of 15 amino acids. CDR1 is MNHEY, CDR2 SVGAGI, per germline.

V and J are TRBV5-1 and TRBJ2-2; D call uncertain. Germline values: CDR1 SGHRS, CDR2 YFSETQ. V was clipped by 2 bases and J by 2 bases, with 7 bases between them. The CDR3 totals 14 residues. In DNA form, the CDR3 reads TGCGCCAGCAGCTTTATCCCCAACACCGGGGAGCTGTTTTTT. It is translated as CASSFIPNTGELFF.

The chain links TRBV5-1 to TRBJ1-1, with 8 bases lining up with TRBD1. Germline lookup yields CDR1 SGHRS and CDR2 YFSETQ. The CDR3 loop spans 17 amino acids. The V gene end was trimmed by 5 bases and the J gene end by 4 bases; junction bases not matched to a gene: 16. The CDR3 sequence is CASSIEDRGARGTEAFF. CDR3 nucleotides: TGCGCCAGCAGTATAGAAGACAGGGGAGCCAGGGGCACTGAAGCTTTCTTT.

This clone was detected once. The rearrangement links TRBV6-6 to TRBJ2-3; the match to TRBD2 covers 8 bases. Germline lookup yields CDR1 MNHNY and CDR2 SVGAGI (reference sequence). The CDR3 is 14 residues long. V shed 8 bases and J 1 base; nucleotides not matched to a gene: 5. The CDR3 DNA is TGTGCCAGCGGGTCGGGAGGGGGCACAGATACGCAGTATTTT. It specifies CASGSGGGTDTQYF.